These 10 T cell receptor beta chains share one sample of origin, sequenced in a study of radiation and T cells in renal cell carcinoma. Regarding time point: blood 4 weeks post-SBRT, at nephrectomy. Treatment given: 15 Gy SBRT to primary tumor, nephrectomy 4 weeks later. The table came from immunoSEQ multiplex PCR; TCRdb's copy has only in-frame clones and leaves some out. The table includes about 140,000 clones, 80% to 90% detected once. Specimen: blood, collected from a patient whose treatment included radiotherapy and nephrectomy. These receptors all stem from a woman in her forties or fifties with renal cell carcinoma.

The chain has TRBV4-3 and TRBJ2-1; the D gene is possibly TRBD2 (5 bases). Germline V CDR1 and CDR2: LGHNA, YSLEER. V was clipped by 0 bases and J by 6 bases, with 12 bases between them. CDR3 size: 15 residues. CDR3 nucleotides: TGCGCCAGCAGCCAAGAGGACTCGCCCTCCAATGAGCAGTTCTTC. It yields the protein CASSQEDSPSNEQFF.

The CDR3 loop reads CASSQEKASYNEQFF. CDR3 sequence (DNA): TGTGCCAGCAGCCAAGAAAAGGCTAGTTACAATGAGCAGTTCTTC. The chain combines TRBV4-2 with TRBJ2-1, with unresolved D. The germline V gene encodes CDR1 LGHNA and CDR2 YNFKEQ. Trimming shortened V by 0 bases and J by 4 bases, and 10 bases separated the two germline ends. This CDR3 is 15 amino acids long.

The V gene is TRBV2, the J gene TRBJ2-7; 7 bases match TRBD1. This CDR3 is 13 amino acids long. The germline CDR1 and CDR2 sequences are SNHLY and FYNNEI. V dropped 7 bases and J dropped 3; count of bases not matched to a gene: 6. The CDR3: CASTRQGDYEQYF. DNA of the CDR3: TGTGCCAGCACTAGACAGGGAGACTACGAGCAGTACTTC.

The gene calls are TRBV4-3 and TRBJ1-1; TRBD1 aligns across 7 bases. CDR3 length: 16 residues. Germline V CDR1 and CDR2: LGHNA, YSLEER. The V segment lost 0 bases and the J segment 5 bases; nucleotides outside the gene matches: 9. In nucleotides, the CDR3 is TGCGCCAGCAGCCAAGATTACGCAGGGGGTCAAACTGAAGCTTTCTTT. The encoded protein is CASSQDYAGGQTEAFF.

The gene calls are TRBV7-9 and TRBJ1-3, with unresolved D. CDR1 and CDR2 (germline): SEHNR, FQNEAQ (reference sequence). The CDR3 has 12 residues. Trimming removed 5 bases from V and 3 bases from J, with 5 bases in between. The CDR3 DNA follows: TGTGCCAGCAGCCAAGGTGGAAACACCATATATTTT. Encoded protein: CASSQGGNTIYF.

The gene calls are TRBV11-2 and TRBJ1-1, with a possible D match to TRBD1 (5 bases). CDR3 length: 15 amino acids. Germline values: CDR1 SGHAT, CDR2 FQNNGV. Trimming shortened V by 8 bases and J by 0 bases, and 16 bases separated the two germline ends. The CDR3 DNA sequence: TGTGCCAGCGGTCGAACAGGTGTAATGAACACTGAAGCTTTCTTT. It yields the protein CASGRTGVMNTEAFF.

A few counts support this clone. The chain joins TRBV5-1 to TRBJ1-1; D might be TRBD1 (6 bases). Trimming removed 0 bases at V and 6 bases at J, with 15 bases between. CDR1 and CDR2 from the germline V gene are SGHRS and YFSETQ. The length of the CDR3 is 15 residues. The CDR3: CASSLGARQGSEAFF. For the CDR3, the DNA is TGCGCCAGCAGCTTGGGTGCCCGGCAGGGGTCTGAAGCTTTCTTT.

V and J are TRBV5-1 and TRBJ1-4; TRBD1 might be the D (6 bases). The CDR3 contains 14 residues. Trimming took off 2 bases at V and 8 bases at J, with 13 bases between the two ends. Germline lookup yields CDR1 SGHRS and CDR2 YFSETQ. The CDR3 DNA sequence: TGCGCCAGCAGCTTCGGCAGGGGAGGGGAAAAACTGTTTTTT. Protein sequence: CASSFGRGGEKLFF.

V is TRBV5-8 and J is TRBJ1-3; tentative D call: TRBD1 (6 bases). Germline loops: CDR1 SGHTS, CDR2 YDEGEE. This CDR3 spans 16 amino acids. V shed 4 bases and J shed 2 bases, with 16 bases lying between them. The CDR3 loop reads CASSPGTTRPGNTIYF. As DNA, the CDR3 is TGTGCCAGCAGCCCAGGGACAACCCGCCCTGGAAACACCATATATTTT.

This clone was picked up a small number of times. The chain is built from TRBV9 and TRBJ1-2, with D unresolved. The length of the CDR3 is 13 residues. Trimming cost V 0 bases and J 6 bases, with 9 bases left between them. CDR1 is SGDLS, CDR2 YYNGEE, per germline. Written as DNA, the CDR3 is TGTGCCAGCAGCGTAGAAACGGGGAATGGCTACACCTTC. Translation: CASSVETGNGYTF.